This TCR beta chain was captured by sequencing in a study of shared T cell receptors in the human thymus. Germline V gene data show CDR1 as SGDLS and CDR2 as YYNGEE. This CDR3 contains 14 residues. TCRdb's table, derived via immunoSEQ multiplex PCR, lists solely in-frame clones and lacks some. In the table there are some 720,000 clones, 85% to 90% of which are singletons. The sample was also reused in another study, on human thymus T cells.

This TCR was recovered from a boy in the first two years of life with a congenital heart defect. The sample was thymocytes. The chain has TRBV9 and TRBJ2-5; D gene uncertain. The end of the DNA is better explained by TRBJ2-7, so the J call may be wrong. For the CDR3, the DNA is TGTGCCAGCAGCGTAGGCATTACCTCCTACGAGCAGTACTTC. This gives the protein CASSVGITSYEQYF.